These 9 T cell receptor beta chains share one sample of origin, sequenced in a study. The sorted Tregs were CD4+CD25+CD127-/low cells. Each CDR3 protein gets one entry after TCRdb re-called the 5' RACE reads with MiXCR. The sample lists roughly 5,000 distinct CDR3 sequences; 72% were seen once. The sequenced sample consisted of Tregs sorted from blood. The receptors originated from a female donor with breast cancer.

CDR3 sequence (DNA): TGTGCCAGCAGCCTCAACGTACTAGCGGGGTTCAATGAGCAGTTCTTC. Translating it yields CASSLNVLAGFNEQFF. This sequence joins TRBV6-5 and TRBJ2-1, with 10 bases aligning to TRBD2. Germline lookup yields CDR1 MNHEY and CDR2 SVGAGI. The junction had 11 bases not matched to a gene; V was cut back by 6 bases and J by 6 bases. This CDR3 contains 16 residues.

The chain recombines TRBV7-8 with TRBJ1-1; D may be TRBD1 (5 bases). CDR1 and CDR2 (germline): SGHVS, FQNEAQ. Trimming removed 1 base at V and 1 base at J, with 19 bases between. The CDR3 loop spans 18 amino acids. The CDR3 protein is CASSLVGGVGVRNTEAFF. The CDR3 DNA reads as TGTGCCAGCAGCTTAGTTGGAGGGGTCGGAGTCAGGAACACTGAAGCTTTCTTT.

A remark on this clonotype: The junction does not match germline at one end; this may be a read error. The chain recombines TRBV7-6 with TRBJ1-1; weak D call: TRBD1 (5 bases). The CDR3 sequence is 16 residues long. Germline CDR1 SGHVS, CDR2 FNYEAQ. The CDR3 protein is CASSLAGGRKNTEAFF. The CDR3 bases are TGTGCCAGCAGCCTAGCCGGGGGACGGAAGAACACTGAAGCTTTCTTT.

This chain links TRBV9 with TRBJ1-6; D unresolved. V lost 0 bases, J lost 14 bases, and 15 bases lay in between. CDR3 length: 14 residues. Germline V gene data show CDR1 as SGDLS and CDR2 as YYNGEE. In DNA, the CDR3 is TGTGCCAGCAGCGTAGCTACACCGGGGAGTACCCTCCACTTT. It yields the protein CASSVATPGSTLHF.

CDR3 region: CASSLVGLAGGSNTGELFF. The DNA for the CDR3 is TGTGCCAGCAGCTTAGTGGGGCTAGCGGGAGGTTCGAACACCGGGGAGCTGTTTTTT. The chain has TRBV7-6 and TRBJ2-2, with 11 positions matching TRBD2. This CDR3 spans 19 amino acids. From germline, CDR1 is SGHVS and CDR2 FNYEAQ. V dropped 1 base and J dropped 0; count of bases not matched to a gene: 7.

V is TRBV5-1 and J is TRBJ1-1; D is possibly TRBD1 (6 bases). CDR1 and CDR2 (germline): SGHRS, YFSETQ. This CDR3 has 15 amino acids. V was trimmed by 4 bases and J by 11 bases, leaving 24 bases between them. The CDR3 loop is CASSLRYRADNGAFF. Written as DNA, the CDR3 is TGCGCCAGCAGCCTACGGTACAGGGCCGATAACGGGGCTTTCTTT.

This chain joins TRBV6-1 and TRBJ2-1; D is possibly TRBD1 (5 bases). V lost 10 bases and J lost 6, with 10 bases in between. Germline values: CDR1 MNHNS, CDR2 SASEGT. The CDR3 is 11 amino acids. The chain's CDR3 is CATNQGNEQFF. As DNA, the CDR3 is TGTGCCACAAACCAGGGCAATGAGCAGTTCTTC.

The V and J genes are TRBV4-1 and TRBJ2-7; D is undetermined. V dropped 0 bases and J dropped 0 bases, with 15 bases sitting between them. Germline CDR1 reads MGHRA; CDR2 reads YSYEKL. The CDR3 length is 17 residues. The CDR3 DNA sequence: TGCGCCAGCAGCCAAGATCCCCCAGCCGTGAGCTCCTACGAGCAGTACTTC. Its translation is CASSQDPPAVSSYEQYF.

This chain joins TRBV29-1 and TRBJ2-1, with D tentatively TRBD1 or TRBD2 (8 bases each). Trimming left V 2 bases short and J 8 bases short, with 22 bases between. Germline-derived CDR1 and CDR2 are SQVTM and ANQGSEA. The CDR3 length is 16 residues. As DNA, the CDR3 is TGCAGCGTTGAACCGGGGGGGACAGGAGGTATCGATGAGCAGTTCTTC. This sequence encodes CSVEPGGTGGIDEQFF.